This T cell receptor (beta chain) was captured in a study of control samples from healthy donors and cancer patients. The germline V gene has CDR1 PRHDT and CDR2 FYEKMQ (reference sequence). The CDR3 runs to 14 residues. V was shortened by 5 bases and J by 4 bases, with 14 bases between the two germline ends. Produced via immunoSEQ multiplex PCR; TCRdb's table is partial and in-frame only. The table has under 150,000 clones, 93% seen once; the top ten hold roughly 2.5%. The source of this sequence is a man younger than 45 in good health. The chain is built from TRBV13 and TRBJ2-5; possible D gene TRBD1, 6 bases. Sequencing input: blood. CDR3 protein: CASSHEAGAETQYF. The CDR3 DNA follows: TGTGCCAGCAGCCACGAGGCAGGGGCAGAGACCCAGTACTTC. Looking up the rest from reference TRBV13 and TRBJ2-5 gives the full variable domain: AAGVIQSPRHLIKEKRETATLKCYPIPRHDTVYWYQQGPGQDPQFLISFYEKMQSDKGSIPDRFSAQQFSDYHSELNMSSLELGDSALYFCASSHEAGAETQYFGPGTRLLVL.